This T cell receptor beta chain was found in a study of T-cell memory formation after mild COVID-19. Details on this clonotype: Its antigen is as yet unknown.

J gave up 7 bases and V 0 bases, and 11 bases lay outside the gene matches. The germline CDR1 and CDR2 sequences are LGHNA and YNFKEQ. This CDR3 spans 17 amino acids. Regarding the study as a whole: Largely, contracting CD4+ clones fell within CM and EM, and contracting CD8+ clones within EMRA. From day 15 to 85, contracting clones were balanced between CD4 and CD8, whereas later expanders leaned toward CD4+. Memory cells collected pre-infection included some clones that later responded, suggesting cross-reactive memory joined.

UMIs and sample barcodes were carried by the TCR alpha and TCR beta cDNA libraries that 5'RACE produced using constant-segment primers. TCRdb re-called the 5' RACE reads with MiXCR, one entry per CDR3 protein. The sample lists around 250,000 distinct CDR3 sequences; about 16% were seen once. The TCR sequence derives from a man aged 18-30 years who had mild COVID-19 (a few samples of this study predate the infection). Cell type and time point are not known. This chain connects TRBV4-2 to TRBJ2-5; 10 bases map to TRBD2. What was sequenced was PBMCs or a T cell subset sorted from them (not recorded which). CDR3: CASSQDLRTSGGATQYF. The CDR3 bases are TGTGCCAGCAGCCAAGATTTACGGACTAGCGGTGGGGCGACCCAGTACTTC.